This paragraph covers one T cell receptor beta chain sequence. Authors' methods: How many nucleated cells were present was estimated from reference gene primer amplification. Clones were read by immunoSEQ multiplex PCR, and TCRdb kept only the in-frame ones, dropping some. V and J calls and clone size are as listed in that table; D and trimming were resolved from the DNA. The sample consists of around 60,000 clones, around 89% of them appearing once. Germline CDR1 is SGHRS and CDR2 is YFSETQ. V shed 3 bases, J shed 7 bases, and the junction held 9 bases outside the gene matches. The CDR3 length is 15 residues. Followed longitudinally, the Seattle patients had been enrolled during active infection. These data are taken from a study of blood T cell repertoires in COVID-19. On the study more broadly: Sites across the United States, Italy and Spain contributed samples from acute and convalescent COVID-19. PBMCs, B-cell-depleted T cells, or T cells provided the cDNA or gDNA that made up the material.

Sequences were obtained from peripheral blood. The gene calls are TRBV5-1 and TRBJ2-1, with 8 nucleotides matching TRBD2. This clonotype originated in a woman in her sixties with COVID-19, enrolled during active disease. The DNA for the CDR3 is TGCGCCAGCAGCTCCGGGACTAGTATCAGAAATGAGCAGTTCTTC. Protein sequence: CASSSGTSIRNEQFF. Drawing the rest from reference TRBV5-1 and TRBJ2-1, the complete variable domain is KAGVTQTPRYLIKTRGQQVTLSCSPISGHRSVSWYQQTPGQGLQFLFEYFSETQRNKGNFPGRFSGRQFSNSRSEMNVSTLELGDSALYLCASSSGTSIRNEQFFGPGTRLTVL.